The rows below give T cell receptor beta chains drawn from one sample of a study of cytomegalovirus exposure and HLA in healthy donors. Profiled with immunoSEQ multiplex PCR; TCRdb holds only in-frame clones, not every one. The data hold about 79,000 clones, with over 85% observed a single time. The sample comprised PBMCs. Receptors originate from a woman in her thirties in good health and CMV-seronegative. Both conserved end residues are part of each CDR3. Fields, in order: V gene, J gene, D gene, clone size, CDR3 protein, CDR3 DNA. A D gene is named only where the DNA matches it firmly. The listing skips clone size in some rows; elsewhere it reads once, few, many or a size class.

V: TRBV5-1
J: TRBJ2-2
D: TRBD1
size: -
CDR3: CASSLQGEGAPGELFF
DNA: TGCGCCAGCAGCCTTCAGGGGGAAGGGGCCCCCGGGGAGCTGTTTTTT

V: TRBV28
J: TRBJ2-3
D: -
size: -
CDR3: CASSSRRDGGSTDTQYF
DNA: TGTGCCAGCAGTTCCCGGAGGGATGGGGGGAGCACAGATACGCAGTATTTT

V: TRBV9
J: TRBJ2-1
D: TRBD1
size: -
CDR3: CASHSGTGGYNEQFF
DNA: TGTGCCAGTCACTCCGGGACAGGGGGCTACAATGAGCAGTTCTTC

V: TRBV30
J: TRBJ1-2
D: -
size: -
CDR3: CAWSAGQGNYGYTF
DNA: TGTGCCTGGAGTGCAGGCCAGGGGAACTATGGCTACACCTTC

V: TRBV19
J: TRBJ1-5
D: -
size: -
CDR3: CASSWRPHQPQHF
DNA: TGTGCCAGTAGTTGGAGGCCCCATCAGCCCCAGCATTTT

V: TRBV5-1
J: TRBJ2-2
D: TRBD1
size: -
CDR3: CASSLSYQFRGSTGELFF
DNA: TGCGCCAGCAGCTTGTCGTATCAATTCAGGGGGTCCACCGGGGAGCTGTTTTTT

V: TRBV7-2
J: TRBJ1-1
D: -
size: -
CDR3: CASSPRGGVGTEAFF
DNA: TGTGCCAGCAGCCCGAGGGGGGGCGTGGGCACTGAAGCTTTCTTT

V: TRBV6-1
J: TRBJ2-4
D: TRBD1
size: -
CDR3: CASRTGGVAKNIQYF
DNA: TGTGCCAGCAGGACAGGGGGCGTCGCCAAAAACATTCAGTACTTC

V: TRBV4-1
J: TRBJ2-7
D: TRBD1
size: -
CDR3: CASSHNGDRGVYEQYF
DNA: TGCGCCAGCAGCCATAATGGGGACAGGGGGGTCTACGAGCAGTACTTC

V: TRBV4-1
J: TRBJ1-6
D: -
size: few
CDR3: CASSQDIRGRNSPLHF
DNA: TGCGCCAGCAGCCAAGATATCCGCGGTCGGAATTCACCCCTCCACTTT

V: TRBV11-2
J: TRBJ1-3
D: TRBD1
size: -
CDR3: CASGRGLRGLGNTIYF
DNA: TGTGCCAGCGGCCGGGGCCTCAGGGGGCTTGGAAACACCATATATTTT

V: TRBV7-2
J: TRBJ2-5
D: TRBD1
size: few
CDR3: CASSRTGKETQYF
DNA: TGTGCCAGCAGCCGGACAGGGAAAGAGACCCAGTACTTC

V: TRBV11-2
J: TRBJ2-5
D: -
size: -
CDR3: CASSFKETQYF
DNA: TGTGCCAGCAGCTTCAAAGAGACCCAGTACTTC

V: TRBV19
J: TRBJ2-5
D: TRBD2
size: -
CDR3: CASSIRGGRTAGETQYF
DNA: TGTGCCAGTAGTATACGGGGCGGGAGGACGGCCGGGGAGACCCAGTACTTC